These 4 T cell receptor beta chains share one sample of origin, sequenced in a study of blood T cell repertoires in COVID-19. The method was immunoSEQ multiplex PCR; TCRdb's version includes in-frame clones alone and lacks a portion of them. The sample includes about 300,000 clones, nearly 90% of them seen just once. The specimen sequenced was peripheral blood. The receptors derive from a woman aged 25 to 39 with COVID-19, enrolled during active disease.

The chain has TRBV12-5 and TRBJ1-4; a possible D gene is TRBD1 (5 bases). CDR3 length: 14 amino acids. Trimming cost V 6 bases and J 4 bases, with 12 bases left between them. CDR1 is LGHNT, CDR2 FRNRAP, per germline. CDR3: CASGAGRLNEKLFF. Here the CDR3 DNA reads TGTGCTAGTGGAGCGGGACGGCTTAATGAAAAACTGTTTTTT. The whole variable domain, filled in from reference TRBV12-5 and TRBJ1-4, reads DARVTQTPRHKVTEMGQEVTMRCQPILGHNTVFWYRQTMMQGLELLAYFRNRAPLDDSGMPKDRFSAEMPDATLATLKIQPSEPRDSAVYFCASGAGRLNEKLFFGSGTQLSVL.

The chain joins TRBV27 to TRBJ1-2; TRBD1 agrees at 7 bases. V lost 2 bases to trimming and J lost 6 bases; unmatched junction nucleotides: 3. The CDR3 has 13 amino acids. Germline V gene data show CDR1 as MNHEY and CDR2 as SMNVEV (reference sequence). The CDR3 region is CASSLKGAHGYTF. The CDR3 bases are TGTGCCAGCAGTTTAAAGGGGGCCCATGGCTACACCTTC.

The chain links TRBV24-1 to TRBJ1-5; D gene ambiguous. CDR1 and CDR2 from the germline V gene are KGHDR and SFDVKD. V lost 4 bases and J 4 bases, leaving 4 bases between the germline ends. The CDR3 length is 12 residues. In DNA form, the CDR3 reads TGTGCCACCAGTGACCCGAATCAGCCCCAGCATTTT. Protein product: CATSDPNQPQHF.

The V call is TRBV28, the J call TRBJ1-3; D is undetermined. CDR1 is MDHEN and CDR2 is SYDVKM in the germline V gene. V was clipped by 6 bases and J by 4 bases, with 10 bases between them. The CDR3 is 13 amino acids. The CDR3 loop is CASRSTQGNTIYF. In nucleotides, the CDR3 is TGTGCCAGCAGATCCACGCAGGGAAACACCATATATTTT.